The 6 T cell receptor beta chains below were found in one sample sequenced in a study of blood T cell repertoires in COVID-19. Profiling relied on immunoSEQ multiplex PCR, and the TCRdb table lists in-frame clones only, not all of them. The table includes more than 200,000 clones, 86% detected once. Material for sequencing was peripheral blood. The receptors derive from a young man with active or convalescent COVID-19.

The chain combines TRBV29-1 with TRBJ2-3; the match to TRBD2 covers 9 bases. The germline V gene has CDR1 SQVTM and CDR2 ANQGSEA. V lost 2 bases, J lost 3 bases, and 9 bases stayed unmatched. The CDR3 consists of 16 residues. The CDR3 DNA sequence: TGCAGCGTTGAAAATTGGCGGGGGGGAAGTACAGATACGCAGTATTTT. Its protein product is CSVENWRGGSTDTQYF.

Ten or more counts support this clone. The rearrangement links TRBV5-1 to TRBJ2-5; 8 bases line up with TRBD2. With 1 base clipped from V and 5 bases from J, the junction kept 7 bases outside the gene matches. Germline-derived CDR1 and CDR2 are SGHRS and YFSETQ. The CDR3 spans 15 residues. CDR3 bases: TGCGCCAGCAGCTTGCCGGGACTAGTGGGGGAGACCCAGTACTTC. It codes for CASSLPGLVGETQYF.

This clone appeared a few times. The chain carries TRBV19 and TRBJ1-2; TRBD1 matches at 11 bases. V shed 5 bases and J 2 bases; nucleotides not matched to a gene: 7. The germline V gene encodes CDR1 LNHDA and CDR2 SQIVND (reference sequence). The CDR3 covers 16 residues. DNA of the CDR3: TGTGCCAGTAGTTACGGGACAGGGGGATTCAACTATGGCTACACCTTC. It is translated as CASSYGTGGFNYGYTF. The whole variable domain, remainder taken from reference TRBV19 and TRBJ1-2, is DGGITQSPKYLFRKEGQNVTLSCEQNLNHDAMYWYRQDPGQGLRLIYYSQIVNDFQKGDIAEGYSVSREKKESFPLTVTSAQKNPTAFYLCASSYGTGGFNYGYTFGSGTRLTVV.

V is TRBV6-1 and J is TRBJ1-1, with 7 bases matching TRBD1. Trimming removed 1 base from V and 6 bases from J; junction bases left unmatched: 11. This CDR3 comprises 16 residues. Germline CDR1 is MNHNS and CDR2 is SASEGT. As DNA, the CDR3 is TGTGCCAGCAGTGAAGGGGGCAGGGGGTTTAGGGCTGAAGCTTTCTTT. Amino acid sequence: CASSEGGRGFRAEAFF.

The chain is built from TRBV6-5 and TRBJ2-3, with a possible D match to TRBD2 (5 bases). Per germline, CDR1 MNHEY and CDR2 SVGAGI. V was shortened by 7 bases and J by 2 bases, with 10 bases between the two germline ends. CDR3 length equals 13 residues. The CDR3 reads CASKMDSTDTQYF. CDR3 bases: TGTGCCAGCAAAATGGACTCCACAGATACGCAGTATTTT.

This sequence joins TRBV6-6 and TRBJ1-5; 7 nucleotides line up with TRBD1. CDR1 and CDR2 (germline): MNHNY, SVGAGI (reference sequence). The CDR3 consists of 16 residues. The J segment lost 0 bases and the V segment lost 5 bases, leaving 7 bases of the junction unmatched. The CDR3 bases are TGTGCCAGCAGTCCAGGGGGGTCCTATAGCAATCAGCCCCAGCATTTT. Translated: CASSPGGSYSNQPQHF.